This is a list of T cell receptor beta chains from one sample in a study of T-cell reconstitution after alpha-beta-depleted transplantation in children. Each CDR3 protein gets one entry after TCRdb re-called the PCR reads with MiXCR. Among approximately 240,000 distinct CDR3 sequences listed, 9.5% to 13% were seen once. The material sequenced was PBMCs, taken before TCRalphabeta/CD19-depleted stem cell transplant. Receptors were obtained from a child in the first two years of life with acute myeloid leukemia, due to receive a stem cell transplant. Each CDR3 is given with its conserved first and last residue.

TRBV20-1	TRBJ1-5	CSAREDFRGNQPQHF
TRBV29-1	TRBJ2-1	CSTGGDRGNEQFF
TRBV5-5	TRBJ1-2	CASSLSPGMYGYTF
TRBV21-1	TRBJ2-7	CASSKIPGTDSYEQYF
TRBV20-1	TRBJ1-2	CSAAGLLNYGYTF
TRBV12-5	TRBJ2-3	CASATTSDTQYF
TRBV7-8	TRBJ2-1	CASSPWTSGRMGWSYEQFF
TRBV3-1	TRBJ2-3	CASSQGTSGLRTDTQYF
TRBV6-5	TRBJ1-1	CASSYGQPERAFF
TRBV4-1	TRBJ2-1	CASSSSRGNEQFF
TRBV7-9	TRBJ2-3	CASSFGAIGTSRDTQYF
TRBV20-1	TRBJ2-1	CSGGGNNEQFF
TRBV5-1	TRBJ2-2	CASSHLTGELFF
TRBV27	TRBJ1-2	CASSPKQGALLNYGYTF
TRBV20-1	TRBJ2-7	CSASSGRGHEQYF
TRBV2	TRBJ2-7	CASSEASEQYF
TRBV5-1	TRBJ2-3	CASSFSGLFTDTQYF
TRBV11-2	TRBJ2-5	CASSLGGGGSTGSQYF
TRBV5-5	TRBJ1-1	CASSLSTYTEAFF
TRBV12-3/TRBV12-4	TRBJ1-5	CASSFGPPGQGARYQPQHF
TRBV6-1	TRBJ2-7	CASEEGTDEQYF
TRBV10-3	TRBJ1-2	CATRQGSNYGYTF
TRBV28	TRBJ2-7	CASSPYFGGSYEQYF
TRBV29-1	TRBJ1-2	CSPDSPGANYGYTF
TRBV2	TRBJ2-2	CARSRKEGTTGGELFF
TRBV28	TRBJ2-5	CASSPHKWAKETQYF
TRBV7-2	TRBJ2-7	CASRPSPGYEQYF
TRBV5-1	TRBJ1-1	CASTLDDRVNTEAFF
TRBV28	TRBJ2-1	CASSNIWTQFF
TRBV12-3/TRBV12-4	TRBJ2-3	CASRLAGGPDTQYF
TRBV3-1	TRBJ1-1	CASSHWGQENTEAFF
TRBV20-1	TRBJ2-7	CSASALAGIYEQYF
TRBV7-2	TRBJ2-7	CASSFRNPGFEQYF
TRBV20-1	TRBJ1-5	CSAPRGRNQPQHF
TRBV25-1	TRBJ1-2	CASSELFGTGIYGYTF
TRBV7-2	TRBJ2-3	CASSLAAGGISTDTQYF
TRBV27	TRBJ1-5	CASSSSPRDKNQPQHF
TRBV5-1	TRBJ1-2	CASSLSSAGGYTF
TRBV27	TRBJ2-1	CASSYRDRALNEQFF
TRBV20-1	TRBJ1-1	CSARARGDAEAFF
TRBV29-1	TRBJ1-2	CSVEGRTWDYGYTF
TRBV5-5	TRBJ2-7	CASSLAGGGSYEQYF
TRBV23-1	TRBJ2-2	CASLPLVGRGPGELFF
TRBV15	TRBJ2-5	CATSSQETQYF
TRBV9	TRBJ1-2	CASSPRQGRGDGYTF
TRBV5-1	TRBJ2-3	CASSLTREDTQYF
TRBV12-3/TRBV12-4	TRBJ2-7	CASSTYRGYYEQYF
TRBV5-1	TRBJ2-7	CASSWMGSSYEQYF
TRBV5-1	TRBJ1-6	CASSFSPLRGENSPLHF
TRBV5-1	TRBJ1-2	CASSLEWETYGYTF
TRBV12-3/TRBV12-4	TRBJ2-1	CASRTSGRVEQFF
TRBV7-2	TRBJ1-2	CASTPTTDRVYGYTF
TRBV12-3/TRBV12-4	TRBJ1-5	CASTTGTGDQPQHF
TRBV6-1	TRBJ2-1	CASNQRGGTNEQFF
TRBV5-1	TRBJ2-5	CASSLAQLEETQYF
TRBV5-1	TRBJ2-2	CASREQGANTGELFF
TRBV10-3	TRBJ1-5	CAAAGYNQPQHF